What follows is one T cell receptor beta chain and its context. The antigen is not known. This entry belongs to a study of cytomegalovirus exposure and HLA in healthy donors. Overall study results and limits: It was confirmed in vitro that a few of the CMV-associated chains were specific for CMV antigens. Earlier analysis looked at TCR beta V segments, and most were productive about 87% or about 30% of the time. Reported results showed that the classifier diagnosed cytomegalovirus status with high specificity and sensitivity.

The CDR3 has 14 amino acids. V lost 5 bases to trimming and J lost 4 bases, with 14 bases between them. Per the germline V gene, CDR1 is PRHDT and CDR2 is FYEKMQ (reference sequence). The primer mix had 60 Vbeta and 13 Jbeta primers. Sequenced by immunoSEQ multiplex PCR; TCRdb stores in-frame clones only, minus some. This sample's table reports around 44,000 clones. The receptor was derived from a male donor in good health and CMV-seropositive. This chain joins TRBV13 and TRBJ1-1, with D possibly TRBD1 on 6 matching bases. Sequences were obtained from PBMCs. As DNA, the CDR3 is TGTGCCAGCAGCCGGAGCTGGGGGCTCACTGAAGCTTTCTTT. It encodes CASSRSWGLTEAFF. The full variable domain, in which reference TRBV13 and TRBJ1-1 provide the parts outside the CDR3, is AAGVIQSPRHLIKEKRETATLKCYPIPRHDTVYWYQQGPGQDPQFLISFYEKMQSDKGSIPDRFSAQQFSDYHSELNMSSLELGDSALYFCASSRSWGLTEAFFGQGTRLTVV.